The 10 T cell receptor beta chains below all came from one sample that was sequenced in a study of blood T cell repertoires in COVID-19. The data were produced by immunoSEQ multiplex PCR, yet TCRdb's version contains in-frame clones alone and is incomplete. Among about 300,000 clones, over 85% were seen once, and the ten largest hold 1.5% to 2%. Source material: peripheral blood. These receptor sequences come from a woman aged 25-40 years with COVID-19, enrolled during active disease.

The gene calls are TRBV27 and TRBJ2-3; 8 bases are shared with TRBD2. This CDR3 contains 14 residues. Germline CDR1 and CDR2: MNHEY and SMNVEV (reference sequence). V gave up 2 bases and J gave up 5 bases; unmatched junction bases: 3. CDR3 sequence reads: CASSLQRGLDTQYF. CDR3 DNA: TGTGCCAGCAGTTTACAGCGGGGGTTAGATACGCAGTATTTT.

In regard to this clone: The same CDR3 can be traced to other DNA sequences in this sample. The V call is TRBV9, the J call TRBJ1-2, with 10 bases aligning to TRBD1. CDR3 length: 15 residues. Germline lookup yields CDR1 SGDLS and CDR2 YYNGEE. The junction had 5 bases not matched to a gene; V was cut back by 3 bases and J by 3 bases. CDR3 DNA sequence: TGTGCCAGCAGCGCCCGACAGGGGGCCTACTATGGCTACACCTTC. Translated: CASSARQGAYYGYTF.

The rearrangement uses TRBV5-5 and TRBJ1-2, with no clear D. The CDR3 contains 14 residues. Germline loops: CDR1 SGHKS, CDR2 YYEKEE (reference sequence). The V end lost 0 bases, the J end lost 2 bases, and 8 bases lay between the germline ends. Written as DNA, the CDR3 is TGTGCCAGCAGCTTGGGCGCAGGCAACTATGGCTACACCTTC. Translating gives CASSLGAGNYGYTF. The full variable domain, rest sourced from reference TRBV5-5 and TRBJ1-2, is DAGVTQSPTHLIKTRGQQVTLRCSPISGHKSVSWYQQVLGQGPQFIFQYYEKEERGRGNFPDRFSARQFPNYSSELNVNALLLGDSALYLCASSLGAGNYGYTFGSGTRLTVV.

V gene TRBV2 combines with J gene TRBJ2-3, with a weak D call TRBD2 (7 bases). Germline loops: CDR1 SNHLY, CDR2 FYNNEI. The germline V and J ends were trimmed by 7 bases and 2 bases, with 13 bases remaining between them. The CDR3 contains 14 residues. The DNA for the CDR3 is TGTGCCAGCATCCGGGCGGGGGCCACAGATACGCAGTATTTT. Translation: CASIRAGATDTQYF.

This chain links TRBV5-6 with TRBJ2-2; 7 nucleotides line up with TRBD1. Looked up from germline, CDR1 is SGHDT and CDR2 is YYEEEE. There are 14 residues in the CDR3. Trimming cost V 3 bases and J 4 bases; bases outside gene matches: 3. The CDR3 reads CASSSWTGTGELFF. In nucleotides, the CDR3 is TGTGCCAGCAGCTCCTGGACAGGCACCGGGGAGCTGTTTTTT. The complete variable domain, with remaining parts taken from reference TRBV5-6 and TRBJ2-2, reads DAGVTQSPTHLIKTRGQQVTLRCSPKSGHDTVSWYQQALGQGPQFIFQYYEEEERQRGNFPDRFSGHQFPNYSSELNVNALLLGDSALYLCASSSWTGTGELFFGEGSRLTVL.

CDR3 DNA: TGTGCCAGCAGCTTAGTCAGGGGACCGACAGATACGCAGTATTTT. As protein: CASSLVRGPTDTQYF. The chain has TRBV11-2 and TRBJ2-3; weak D call: TRBD1 (6 bases). V lost 1 base and J lost 3, with 11 bases in between. CDR3 length equals 15 residues. CDR1 is SGHAT, CDR2 FQNNGV, per germline.

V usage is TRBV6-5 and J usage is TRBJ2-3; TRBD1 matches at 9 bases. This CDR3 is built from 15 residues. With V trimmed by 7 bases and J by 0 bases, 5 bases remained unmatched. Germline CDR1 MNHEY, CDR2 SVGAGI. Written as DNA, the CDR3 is TGTGCCAGCACTGCCGGGACAGGGAGCACAGATACGCAGTATTTT. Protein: CASTAGTGSTDTQYF.

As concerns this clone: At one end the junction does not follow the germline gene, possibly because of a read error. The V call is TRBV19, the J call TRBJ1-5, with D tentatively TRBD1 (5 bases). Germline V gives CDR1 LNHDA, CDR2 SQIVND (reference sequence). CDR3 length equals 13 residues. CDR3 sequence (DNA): TGTGCCAGCAGTACGGGGGACCCGCAGCCCCAGCATTTT. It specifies CASSTGDPQPQHF.

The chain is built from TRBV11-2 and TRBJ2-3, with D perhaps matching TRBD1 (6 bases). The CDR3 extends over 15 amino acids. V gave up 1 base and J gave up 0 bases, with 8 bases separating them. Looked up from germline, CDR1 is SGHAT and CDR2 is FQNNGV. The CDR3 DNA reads TGTGCCAGCAGCTTAGTGGGGGCTAGCACAGATACGCAGTATTTT. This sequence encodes CASSLVGASTDTQYF.

Here the CDR3 DNA reads TGTGCCATCAGTGAGCCGGGACAGGGGGAGGAGACCCAGTACTTC. Protein product: CAISEPGQGEETQYF. This chain connects TRBV10-3 to TRBJ2-5; 11 bases map to TRBD1. This CDR3 comprises 15 residues. V shed 2 bases and J 5 bases; nucleotides not matched to a gene: 4. The germline V gene has CDR1 ENHRY and CDR2 SYGVKD.